Listed below are T cell receptor beta chains from one sample, sequenced in a study of blood T cell repertoires in COVID-19. TCRdb keeps only in-frame clones here, not all; method: immunoSEQ multiplex PCR. The repertoire has about 190,000 clones, 80% to 95% of them found once; the top ten carry 0.5% to 0.65%. Sequenced material: peripheral blood. These receptors originate from a man aged 45-65 years with acute or convalescent COVID-19. Both conserved end residues are part of each CDR3. Each record gives: CDR3 protein, J gene, V gene.

CDR3 protein: CASSLTGAETQYF
J gene: TRBJ2-5
V gene: TRBV7-6

CDR3 protein: CASSQDRKVGLYNSPLHF
J gene: TRBJ1-6
V gene: TRBV14

CDR3 protein: CASSLGLYNEQFF
J gene: TRBJ2-1
V gene: TRBV7-2

CDR3 protein: CASMDGQGAYEQYF
J gene: TRBJ2-7
V gene: TRBV19

CDR3 protein: CAISGQKKATNEKLFF
J gene: TRBJ1-4
V gene: TRBV10-3

CDR3 protein: CSVGHGETQYF
J gene: TRBJ2-5
V gene: TRBV29-1

CDR3 protein: CASSQVASGNNEQFF
J gene: TRBJ2-1
V gene: TRBV4-1

CDR3 protein: CASSYGPRQYEQYF
J gene: TRBJ2-7
V gene: TRBV6-5

CDR3 protein: CASSRQGLWNEQYF
J gene: TRBJ2-7
V gene: TRBV13

CDR3 protein: CATSRQGSLGEQYF
J gene: TRBJ2-7
V gene: TRBV15

CDR3 protein: CASSLSGRALYEQYF
J gene: TRBJ2-7
V gene: TRBV7-2

CDR3 protein: CASRRDRGFTEAFF
J gene: TRBJ1-1
V gene: TRBV19

CDR3 protein: CASSFSTTEAFF
J gene: TRBJ1-1
V gene: TRBV2

CDR3 protein: CAISESSTRGNYGYTF
J gene: TRBJ1-2
V gene: TRBV10-3

CDR3 protein: CASSPQTEETQYF
J gene: TRBJ2-5
V gene: TRBV27

CDR3 protein: CASSLGQVGQPQHF
J gene: TRBJ1-5
V gene: TRBV7-9

CDR3 protein: CASSSRLAGVPGELFF
J gene: TRBJ2-2
V gene: TRBV19

CDR3 protein: CASSPGQGGRSPLHF
J gene: TRBJ1-6
V gene: TRBV4-2

CDR3 protein: CAISEWGQGGLAGDNEQFF
J gene: TRBJ2-1
V gene: TRBV10-3

CDR3 protein: CASSPLAGGLTDTQYF
J gene: TRBJ2-3
V gene: TRBV7-3

CDR3 protein: CASRREGGNEQFF
J gene: TRBJ2-1
V gene: TRBV2

CDR3 protein: CASSGDSTNTEAFF
J gene: TRBJ1-1
V gene: TRBV19

CDR3 protein: CASSYLDRGYGYTF
J gene: TRBJ1-2
V gene: TRBV6-2/TRBV6-3

CDR3 protein: CASSLAGTAYNSPLHF
J gene: TRBJ1-6
V gene: TRBV5-6

CDR3 protein: CASRGQGDTEAFF
J gene: TRBJ1-1
V gene: TRBV10-2

CDR3 protein: CASSVAVSPWASGDGYNEQFF
J gene: TRBJ2-1
V gene: TRBV9

CDR3 protein: CASGTGQAHSNQPQHF
J gene: TRBJ1-5
V gene: TRBV2

CDR3 protein: CASRPGQGPGVALHF
J gene: TRBJ1-6
V gene: TRBV28

CDR3 protein: CASSQDWAANYGYTF
J gene: TRBJ1-2
V gene: TRBV3-1/TRBV3-2

CDR3 protein: CASSPGHIYTF
J gene: TRBJ1-2
V gene: TRBV18

CDR3 protein: CASSFSDSPLHF
J gene: TRBJ1-6
V gene: TRBV7-2

CDR3 protein: CASSPGRRPQETQYF
J gene: TRBJ2-5
V gene: TRBV5-4

CDR3 protein: CASNKAQGVADTQYF
J gene: TRBJ2-3
V gene: TRBV6-5

CDR3 protein: CASSFGWNTGELFF
J gene: TRBJ2-2
V gene: TRBV27